This T cell receptor (beta chain) emerged from a study of blood T cells in healthy people across ages. The study, taken as a whole, reports: Age showed a roughly linear inverse relationship with TCR beta diversity per million T cells.

This clonotype has just a few counts. Its antigen is unidentified. Looked up from germline, CDR1 is DFQATT and CDR2 is SNEGSKA (reference sequence). The CDR3 runs to 16 residues. The use of a sample-barcoded 5' primer and a J-beta primer mix characterized a second PCR of roughly 6 to 11 cycles. Researchers report that a template-switch adaptor with 12 random nucleotides tagged each cDNA molecule. TCRdb processed the 5' RACE reads anew with MiXCR; each CDR3 protein has one entry. The sample lists around 970,000 distinct CDR3 sequences; approximately 50% were seen once. The chain has TRBV20-1 and TRBJ2-5; 8 nucleotides line up with TRBD2. TRBJ2-7 matches the DNA end more closely, so the J call is doubtful. The source material was blood. The receptor was derived from a woman aged 55-70 years in good health. The CDR3 protein is CSARQSGRTPSYEQYF. The CDR3 DNA reads TGCAGTGCTAGACAAAGCGGGAGAACTCCCTCCTACGAGCAGTACTTC.